These 30 T cell receptor beta chains were all obtained from the same sample, sequenced in a study of shared clonotypes between healthy human individuals. Repertoires were generated with immunoSEQ multiplex PCR, while TCRdb's copy carries only in-frame clones and drops some. Of more than 1.2 million clones detected, 98% appear once; the ten largest clones hold under 0.45%. Input material: naive CD4+ T cells sorted from blood. Documented subset: CD45RA+ positively selected. The receptors were gathered from a man under 40 in good health.

This chain joins TRBV2 and TRBJ2-1; D not certain. Germline V gene lookup returns CDR1 SNHLY and CDR2 FYNNEI. V lost 5 bases and J 0 bases, leaving 11 bases between the germline ends. This CDR3 comprises 15 residues. The CDR3 sequence is CASSQQLSSYNEQFF. CDR3 bases: TGTGCCAGCAGTCAGCAACTTAGCTCCTACAATGAGCAGTTCTTC.

This sequence joins TRBV6-5 and TRBJ2-7; 10 bases fit TRBD2. CDR3 size: 15 residues. Germline V gene sequence: CDR1 MNHEY, CDR2 SVGAGI. V lost 2 bases and J lost 6; bases outside the gene matches: 7. CDR3 amino acids: CASSYEASGRSEQYF. CDR3 coding DNA: TGTGCCAGCAGTTACGAGGCTAGCGGGAGATCCGAGCAGTACTTC.

In the case of this clone: One junction end does not reproduce the germline sequence, and a read error may be involved. The chain combines TRBV19 with TRBJ2-2, with 10 bases matching TRBD1. Germline CDR1 reads LNHDA; CDR2 reads SQIVND (reference sequence). This CDR3 is 14 amino acids long. This CDR3 is CASSLDRGPGELFF. The CDR3 DNA reads as TGTGCCAGTAGTCTAGACAGGGGGCCCGGGGAGCTGTTTTTT.

The genes are TRBV2 and TRBJ2-7; the match to TRBD1 covers 10 bases. The CDR3 is made up of 14 amino acids. Germline CDR1 is SNHLY and CDR2 is FYNNEI. V was clipped by 8 bases and J by 4 bases; unmatched bases: 8. The CDR3 DNA sequence: TGTGCCAGCGGGAGGACAGGGGGAGGGTACGAGCAGTACTTC. Translating gives CASGRTGGGYEQYF.

The gene calls are TRBV5-1 and TRBJ2-5; D may be TRBD2 (5 bases). The CDR3 consists of 14 residues. The V gene lost 3 bases and the J gene lost 5 bases, with 14 bases spanning the gap. Germline V gene lookup returns CDR1 SGHRS and CDR2 YFSETQ. The chain's CDR3 is CASSSPEAGETQYF. The CDR3 DNA reads as TGCGCCAGCAGCTCCCCCGAGGCGGGTGAGACCCAGTACTTC.

The V and J genes are TRBV5-8 and TRBJ2-4; D is unclear. CDR1 SGHTS and CDR2 YDEGEE come from the germline V gene. This CDR3 has 11 residues. The ends were cut back, 2 bases at V and 7 bases at J, with 4 bases in the middle. The CDR3 DNA reads as TGTGCCAGCAGCTTTTCGAACATTCAGTACTTC. Its protein product is CASSFSNIQYF.

CDR3 sequence reads: CASKRAGATTDTQYF. The CDR3 DNA is TGTGCCAGTAAGCGAGCGGGAGCAACCACAGATACGCAGTATTTT. The V and J genes are TRBV7-9 and TRBJ2-3; 8 nucleotides agree with TRBD2. Germline V gene sequence: CDR1 SEHNR, CDR2 FQNEAQ (reference sequence). V was pared by 9 bases and J by 2 bases, with 10 bases of the junction left unmatched. This CDR3 spans 15 amino acids.

The chain couples TRBV9 to TRBJ2-2, with D perhaps matching TRBD2 (6 bases). Trimming pared 4 bases from V and 4 bases from J, leaving 11 bases between. CDR1 is SGDLS, CDR2 YYNGEE, per germline. This CDR3 is 14 amino acids long. The CDR3 DNA sequence: TGTGCCAGCAGCCCTGGGGACTTCACCGGGGAGCTGTTTTTT. Its protein is CASSPGDFTGELFF.

The chain couples TRBV11-3 to TRBJ1-1; 7 bases fit TRBD1. CDR3 length: 16 residues. After removal of 1 base from V and 0 bases from J, the junction contained 5 bases not matched to a gene. CDR1 SGHNT and CDR2 YENEEA come from the germline V gene. The CDR3 spells CASSLAGQPMNTEAFF. The CDR3 nucleotides are TGTGCCAGCAGCTTAGCGGGACAGCCAATGAACACTGAAGCTTTCTTT.

The V gene is TRBV5-4, the J gene TRBJ2-5; TRBD2 aligns across 12 bases. Germline V gene data show CDR1 as SGHNT and CDR2 as YYREEE (reference sequence). The CDR3 covers 17 residues. Germline trimming cut 0 bases from V and 4 bases from J; bases unmatched to any gene: 7. CDR3 residues: CASSLEDLAGGRETQYF. The CDR3 nucleotides are TGTGCCAGCAGCTTGGAGGATCTAGCGGGAGGGCGAGAGACCCAGTACTTC.

The rearrangement links TRBV29-1 to TRBJ1-4, with D unresolved. In germline, CDR1 is SQVTM, CDR2 ANQGSEA. The CDR3 extends over 12 amino acids. Trimming removed 5 bases from V and 3 bases from J, with 7 bases in between. The DNA for the CDR3 is TGCAGCGTTCTTTTGGCTAATGAAAAACTGTTTTTT. Its protein product is CSVLLANEKLFF.

DNA of the CDR3: TGTGCCAGCAGCTTGGTAGCGGGACTCTACAATGAGCAGTTCTTC. This sequence encodes CASSLVAGLYNEQFF. The V and J genes are TRBV7-9 and TRBJ2-1, with 8 bases fitting TRBD2. J lost 3 bases, V lost 3 bases, and 4 bases had no gene match. Germline CDR1 is SEHNR and CDR2 is FQNEAQ (reference sequence). The CDR3 totals 15 residues.

The CDR3 protein is CASRETGKSEKLFF. The CDR3 DNA is TGCGCCAGCAGGGAGACAGGGAAATCTGAAAAACTGTTTTTT. The gene calls are TRBV10-2 and TRBJ1-4; 7 positions match TRBD1. The V segment lost 6 bases and the J segment 7 bases; nucleotides outside the gene matches: 8. Per the germline V gene, CDR1 is WSHSY and CDR2 is SAAADI. The CDR3 covers 14 residues.

V is TRBV18 and J is TRBJ1-2, with D unclear. Trimming left V 0 bases short and J 7 bases short, with 9 bases between. The CDR3 covers 13 residues. Looked up from germline, CDR1 is KGHSH and CDR2 is LQKENI. The CDR3 region has the DNA TGTGCCAGCTCACCACCCTCGGCCGGTGGCTACACCTTC. It is translated as CASSPPSAGGYTF.

This sequence joins TRBV7-2 and TRBJ2-7; weak D call: TRBD2 (5 bases). Trimming stripped 5 bases from V and 1 base from J, with 12 bases between. This CDR3 comprises 14 residues. Germline V gives CDR1 SGHTA, CDR2 FQGNSA. CDR3 sequence (DNA): TGTGCCAGCAGCGCCAGCCGGGATTCCTACGAGCAGTACTTC. It specifies CASSASRDSYEQYF.

This chain links TRBV7-2 with TRBJ2-1, with 10 positions matching TRBD1. The CDR3 is 17 amino acids. V lost 4 bases to trimming and J lost 2 bases; unmatched junction nucleotides: 8. The germline gives CDR1 SGHTA, CDR2 FQGNSA. The CDR3 protein is CASSSPGTGATYNEQFF. The CDR3 nucleotides are TGTGCCAGCAGCTCCCCGGGGACAGGGGCAACCTACAATGAGCAGTTCTTC.

This clone was detected once. The chain links TRBV19 to TRBJ2-6, with D unclear. The CDR3 is 13 residues long. Between the trimmed V and J ends, which lost 4 bases and 2 bases, there was a span of 3 bases. Germline V gives CDR1 LNHDA, CDR2 SQIVND (reference sequence). The CDR3 sequence: CASSKTGANVLTF. CDR3 bases: TGTGCCAGTAGTAAGACTGGGGCCAACGTCCTGACTTTC.

To note about this clone: This specimen includes other DNA sequences encoding the same CDR3. This rearrangement joins TRBV6-5 to TRBJ2-2; weak D call: TRBD2 (6 bases). Germline CDR1 MNHEY, CDR2 SVGAGI. V lost 2 bases to trimming and J lost 5 bases, with 12 bases between them. The CDR3 contains 15 residues. The CDR3 DNA follows: TGTGCCAGCAGTTACGGGGGGAGTAGGACCGGGGAGCTGTTTTTT. Translation gives CASSYGGSRTGELFF.

V is TRBV9 and J is TRBJ2-7; no clear D. The CDR3 sequence is 9 residues long. With 8 bases removed from V and 6 bases from J, the gap between germline ends came to 6 bases. Germline V gene lookup returns CDR1 SGDLS and CDR2 YYNGEE. This chain's CDR3 is CASLSEQYF. The CDR3 DNA reads as TGTGCCAGTTTATCCGAGCAGTACTTC. The whole variable domain, remainder taken from reference TRBV9 and TRBJ2-7, is DSGVTQTPKHLITATGQRVTLRCSPRSGDLSVYWYQQSLDQGLQFLIQYYNGEERAKGNILERFSAQQFPDLHSELNLSSLELGDSALYFCASLSEQYFGPGTRLTVT.

This chain uses TRBV2 with TRBJ2-7; 7 bases line up with TRBD1. CDR3 size: 14 residues. CDR1 is SNHLY and CDR2 is FYNNEI in the germline V gene. V was clipped by 5 bases and J by 2 bases; unmatched bases: 6. CDR3 coding DNA: TGTGCCAGCAGTCGAGGGCAGGGGGCCTACGAGCAGTACTTC. It translates to CASSRGQGAYEQYF.

This clone has a handful of counts. The chain employs TRBV2 and TRBJ2-2; D is unresolved. CDR1 is SNHLY, CDR2 FYNNEI, per germline. V dropped 7 bases and J dropped 5 bases, with 11 bases sitting between them. The CDR3 is 13 residues long. This chain's CDR3 is CASNAEITGELFF. CDR3 sequence (DNA): TGTGCCAGCAATGCCGAAATTACCGGGGAGCTGTTTTTT. Looking up the rest from reference TRBV2 and TRBJ2-2 gives the full variable domain: EPEVTQTPSHQVTQMGQEVILRCVPISNHLYFYWYRQILGQKVEFLVSFYNNEISEKSEIFDDQFSVERPDGSNFTLKIRSTKLEDSAMYFCASNAEITGELFFGEGSRLTVL.

CDR3 nucleotides: TGTGCCAGCAGCTCCACCCGACCGGTGGGGCGTTACCAGCAGTACTTC. As protein: CASSSTRPVGRYQQYF. This sequence joins TRBV7-8 and TRBJ2-7, with D perhaps matching TRBD1 (5 bases). CDR1 is SGHVS, CDR2 FQNEAQ, per germline. Trimming shortened V by 4 bases and J by 8 bases, and 24 bases separated the two germline ends. The CDR3 is 16 amino acids.

As concerns this clone: The same CDR3 also results from other DNA sequences found in this sample. The chain recombines TRBV5-1 with TRBJ2-5; 8 nucleotides align to TRBD1. The CDR3 is made up of 14 amino acids. From germline, CDR1 is SGHRS and CDR2 YFSETQ. Trimming at V came to 4 bases and at J to 5 bases, leaving 7 bases not matched to a gene. CDR3 coding DNA: TGCGCCAGCAGCGTTGGACAGGGTAGGGAGACCCAGTACTTC. Translated: CASSVGQGRETQYF.

The V call is TRBV19, the J call TRBJ1-1, with 7 bases identical to TRBD1. V shed 5 bases and J 11 bases; nucleotides not matched to a gene: 8. The CDR3 is 12 amino acids. Per the germline V gene, CDR1 is LNHDA and CDR2 is SQIVND (reference sequence). CDR3 region: CASSPRQGTAFF. In nucleotides, the CDR3 is TGTGCCAGTAGTCCTCGACAGGGTACGGCTTTCTTT.

V gene TRBV18 combines with J gene TRBJ1-3, with a weak D call TRBD1 (6 bases). V was pared by 6 bases and J by 0 bases, with 15 bases between. The germline V gene encodes CDR1 KGHSH and CDR2 LQKENI. CDR3 length: 16 residues. The CDR3 bases are TGTGCCAGCTCCGCACCGGGACAAAACTCTGGAAACACCATATATTTT. This codes for CASSAPGQNSGNTIYF.

The chain links TRBV5-4 to TRBJ2-1; TRBD2 matches at 10 bases. V trimming: 5 bases; J trimming: 1 base; junction bases outside the gene matches: 6. This CDR3 contains 16 residues. Germline values: CDR1 SGHNT, CDR2 YYREEE (reference sequence). CDR3 DNA sequence: TGTGCCAGCAGGGCCAGCGGGAGGGGGTCCTACAATGAGCAGTTCTTC. Its translation is CASRASGRGSYNEQFF.

With regard to this clone: Distinct nucleotide sequences in the sample also encode this CDR3. The V gene is TRBV6-5, the J gene TRBJ2-7; a weak D match, TRBD2 (5 bases). The germline CDR1 and CDR2 sequences are MNHEY and SVGAGI. The CDR3 covers 14 residues. Trimming stripped 3 bases from V and 0 bases from J, with 9 bases between. CDR3 protein: CASSYSTTSYEQYF. CDR3 nucleotide sequence: TGTGCCAGCAGTTATTCGACTACCTCCTACGAGCAGTACTTC.

The chain uses TRBV14 and TRBJ2-1; D is undetermined. Trimming removed 2 bases from V and 4 bases from J, with 15 bases in between. The CDR3 consists of 16 residues. Per germline, CDR1 SGHDN and CDR2 FVKESK. The CDR3 DNA reads as TGTGCCAGCAGCCAACCCCGGGCCTGGGATTACAATGAGCAGTTCTTC. Encoded protein: CASSQPRAWDYNEQFF.

The J gene is TRBJ2-7, the V gene TRBV19, with TRBD2 identical over 14 bases. Germline CDR1 is LNHDA and CDR2 is SQIVND (reference sequence). After removal of 8 bases from V and 7 bases from J, the junction contained 4 bases not matched to a gene. The CDR3 has 13 amino acids. As DNA, the CDR3 is TGTGCCAGTTCTGGGACTAGCGGGGGAGAGCAGTACTTC. Translating it yields CASSGTSGGEQYF.

J is TRBJ2-7 and V is TRBV28, with a possible D match to TRBD1 (6 bases). This CDR3 is built from 14 residues. V lost 6 bases and J 0 bases, leaving 12 bases between the germline ends. Germline CDR1 is MDHEN and CDR2 is SYDVKM. In nucleotides, the CDR3 is TGTGCCAGCAGCCTCGGACAGAGCTCCTACGAGCAGTACTTC. The encoded protein is CASSLGQSSYEQYF.